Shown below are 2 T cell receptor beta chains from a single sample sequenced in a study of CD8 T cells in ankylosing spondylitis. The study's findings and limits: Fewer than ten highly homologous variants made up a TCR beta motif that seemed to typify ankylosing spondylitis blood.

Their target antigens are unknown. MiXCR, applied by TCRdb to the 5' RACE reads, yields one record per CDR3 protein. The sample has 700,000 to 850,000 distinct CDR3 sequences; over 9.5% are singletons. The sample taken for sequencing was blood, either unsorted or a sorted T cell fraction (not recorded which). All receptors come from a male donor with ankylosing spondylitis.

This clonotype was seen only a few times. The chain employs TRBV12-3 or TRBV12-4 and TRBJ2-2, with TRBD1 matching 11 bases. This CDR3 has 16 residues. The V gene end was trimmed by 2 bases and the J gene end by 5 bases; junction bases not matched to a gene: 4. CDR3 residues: CASSLLGTGGTGELFF. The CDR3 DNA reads TGTGCCAGCAGTTTACTGGGGACAGGGGGTACCGGGGAGCTGTTTTTT.

In DNA, the CDR3 is TGTGCCAGCAGCCCCTCGGGGGTACAGTACTTC. Translating it yields CASSPSGVQYF. The J gene is TRBJ2-5, the V gene TRBV7-2, with D possibly matching TRBD2 (6 bases). CDR3 length: 11 amino acids. V lost 5 bases, J lost 11 bases, and 12 bases lay in between. CDR1 SGHTA and CDR2 FQGNSA come from the germline V gene.